This entry features one T cell receptor (beta chain) sequence. The antigen remains unidentified. Germline values: CDR1 SGHNT, CDR2 YENEEA. This CDR3 region has 12 residues. V dropped 4 bases and J dropped 4 bases, with 7 bases sitting between them. The data were obtained in a study of post-analysis software for immune sequencing data. For the study at large: Progressive-relapsing, secondary progressive and relapsing-remitting multiple sclerosis were among the disease courses included. Overall study findings and caveats: There were several TRBV segments more frequent in patients than controls, and TRBV5-6, TRBV5-1 and TRBV20-1 were among them. The study found significantly lower normalized Chao1 diversity in multiple sclerosis patients than in controls.

Each TCR beta cDNA library carried unique molecular identifiers. TCRdb fed the PCR reads into MiXCR, producing one record per CDR3 protein. The sample has some 890,000 distinct CDR3 sequences, around 50% seen once. The specimen sequenced was blood. V is TRBV11-3 and J is TRBJ1-1; D is ambiguous. This TCR was recovered from a girl under 18 with multiple sclerosis. This CDR3 is CASSSSSTEAFF. Here the CDR3 DNA reads TGTGCCAGCAGCTCATCGTCCACTGAAGCTTTCTTT.